This T cell receptor beta chain was identified in a study of cytomegalovirus exposure and HLA in healthy donors. The wider study: Earlier work reported 100 million to 130 million unique TCR beta sequences from about 170 million T cells. Study-wide points: Sequencing likely generated an artifact that appeared as a cluster of highly shared sequence variants.

In the PCR, 60 Vbeta and 13 Jbeta primers were used. The repertoire was sequenced with immunoSEQ multiplex PCR; TCRdb's copy has only in-frame clones and lacks some. The sample carries some 100,000 clones, over 60% recorded once. The CDR3 covers 18 residues. CDR1 is MDHEN, CDR2 SYDVKM, per germline. V was trimmed by 4 bases and J by 7 bases, leaving 23 bases between them. In its sample, this clone was seen once. What it binds is not known. This TCR was sampled from a man in his forties in good health and CMV-seropositive. This rearrangement joins TRBV28 to TRBJ1-6; D may be TRBD1 (5 bases). Input material: PBMCs. The CDR3 nucleotides are TGTGCCAGCAGTTCCCCCGCGGCCGGGGGGTGGGTCAATTCACCCCTCCACTTT. Amino acids: CASSSPAAGGWVNSPLHF.